Below are 27 T cell receptor beta chains sequenced from a single sample in a study of regulatory T cells in long-lasting Graves disease. Time point noted: newly diagnosed GD, antithyroid drugs for less than 3 months. PBMC RNA was the source of the TCR library. According to the study, TCR beta libraries were built with iRepertoire HTBI primers and CDR3-region Arm-PCR. From the multiplex PCR reads, TCRdb called clonotypes with MiXCR, one entry per CDR3 protein. This sample carries some 370,000 distinct CDR3 sequences, roughly 12% of them seen once, and the ten largest clones take approximately 20%. These data were likewise used in another study, on T cells in Graves' hyperthyroidism and ophthalmopathy.

The sample consisted of peripheral blood mononuclear cells (PBMCs), taken at new diagnosis, from a patient treated with antithyroid drugs. The receptors shown here come from a woman between 18 and 29 years old with Graves disease.

Many counts were recorded for this clonotype. The chain employs TRBV28 and TRBJ2-1; TRBD2 matches at 9 bases. This CDR3 has 14 residues. J lost 6 bases, V lost 6 bases, and 6 bases had no gene match. CDR1 and CDR2 from the germline V gene are MDHEN and SYDVKM. As DNA, the CDR3 is TGTGCCAGCAGGCTACCGGGACTAGCCAATGAGCAGTTCTTC. As protein: CASRLPGLANEQFF.

V usage is TRBV6-4 and J usage is TRBJ1-1; D unresolved. The CDR3 length is 13 residues. CDR1 is MRHNA, CDR2 SNTAGT, per germline. Trimming took off 5 bases at V and 6 bases at J, with 13 bases between the two ends. CDR3: CASSYPLPSEAFF. The CDR3 DNA sequence: TGTGCCAGCAGTTACCCCCTTCCTTCTGAAGCTTTCTTT.

The chain recombines TRBV7-2 with TRBJ2-7; unclear D gene. Per germline, CDR1 SGHTA and CDR2 FQGNSA. V was shortened by 2 bases and J by 4 bases, with 9 bases between the two germline ends. CDR3 length equals 13 residues. In DNA, the CDR3 is TGTGCCAGCAGCTTAATTGGAGCTTACGAGCAGTACTTC. Protein: CASSLIGAYEQYF.

This clonotype showed up just a few times. The gene calls are TRBV6-5 and TRBJ1-5, with unresolved D. Germline V gives CDR1 MNHEY, CDR2 SVGAGI. Trimming left V 2 bases short and J 7 bases short, with 12 bases between. This CDR3 has 14 residues. CDR3 residues: CASSYKGSEQPQHF. The CDR3 DNA reads as TGTGCCAGCAGTTACAAAGGATCAGAACAGCCCCAGCATTTT.

This clonotype occurred a few times. The chain joins TRBV4-2 to TRBJ1-3; no clear D gene. Germline V lookup: CDR1 LGHNA, CDR2 YNFKEQ. CDR3 size: 14 residues. The ends were cut back, 3 bases at V and 0 bases at J, with 6 bases in the middle. DNA of the CDR3: TGTGCCAGCAGCCAGGCCGGCTCTGGAAACACCATATATTTT. Residues: CASSQAGSGNTIYF.

This clonotype was found many times. Just one base apart from a much larger clone, this may be a read error. The V and J genes are TRBV7-2 and TRBJ2-7; the D gene is possibly TRBD2 (5 bases). Germline V CDR1 and CDR2: SGHTA, FQGNSA. The germline V and J ends were trimmed by 1 base and 7 bases, with 20 bases remaining between them. The CDR3 length is 16 residues. In DNA, the CDR3 is TGTGCCAGCAGCTTAGTACGACCCACGGACGGGGTGGAGCAGTACGTC. Its translation is CASSLVRPTDGVEQYV.

This chain links TRBV9 with TRBJ2-5, with no clear D. Germline V gives CDR1 SGDLS, CDR2 YYNGEE. V was trimmed by 3 bases and J by 5 bases, leaving 17 bases between them. The CDR3 covers 15 residues. CDR3 coding DNA: TGTGCCAGCAGCGCTTCAGCCAACCCTGCGGAGACCCAGTACTTC. Amino acids: CASSASANPAETQYF.

There are many counts of this clonotype. The DNA of the CDR3 is TGCAGTGCTAGATCCCCAACTAGCGGGAGAAGGGGTGAGCAGTTCTTC. This gives the protein CSARSPTSGRRGEQFF. The chain joins TRBV20-1 to TRBJ2-1; 11 bases fit TRBD2. The CDR3 runs to 16 residues. J was trimmed by 9 bases and V by 2 bases; bases with no gene match: 12. Germline V gene data show CDR1 as DFQATT and CDR2 as SNEGSKA (reference sequence).

Points on this clonotype: Relative to the germline gene, one junction end is altered; a read error may explain this. The chain joins TRBV9 to TRBJ2-5; unclear D gene. From germline, CDR1 is SGDLS and CDR2 YYNGEE. CDR3 length: 13 residues. CDR3 region: CASSPVPQETQYF. CDR3 nucleotides: TGCGCCAGCAGCCCGGTCCCACAAGAGACCCAGTACTTC.

This clonotype has at least ten counts. The chain recombines TRBV20-1 with TRBJ2-3; D not resolved. The V and J ends lost 7 bases and 1 base respectively, with 9 bases between them. Germline V gene data show CDR1 as DFQATT and CDR2 as SNEGSKA (reference sequence). This CDR3 is built from 12 residues. For the CDR3, the DNA is TGCAGTGGGAACCGAGGCACAGATACGCAGTATTTT. Residues: CSGNRGTDTQYF.

The chain links TRBV12-3 or TRBV12-4 to TRBJ1-2; TRBD1 is a possible D gene (5 bases). The CDR3 loop spans 12 amino acids. With 5 bases removed from V and 6 bases from J, the gap between germline ends came to 10 bases. In DNA form, the CDR3 reads TGTGCCAGCAGTCCCGGGGGGAATGGCTACACCTTC. Translating gives CASSPGGNGYTF.

This clonotype came up many times. The V and J genes are TRBV4-1 and TRBJ2-5; no definite D call. Germline V gives CDR1 MGHRA, CDR2 YSYEKL. V lost 0 bases to trimming and J lost 9 bases, with 8 bases between them. The CDR3 contains 12 residues. DNA for the CDR3: TGCGCCAGCAGCCAAGAATTCTCGGCCCAGTACTTC. This gives the protein CASSQEFSAQYF.

This clonotype was observed many times. This sequence joins TRBV13 and TRBJ1-6; 7 nucleotides line up with TRBD1. The CDR3 loop spans 16 amino acids. The V and J ends lost 6 bases and 8 bases, in that order; junction bases with no gene match: 13. The germline gives CDR1 PRHDT, CDR2 FYEKMQ (reference sequence). The CDR3 loop is CASSQSRQGQHSPLHF. In DNA form, the CDR3 reads TGTGCCAGCAGTCAAAGTCGTCAGGGACAGCATTCACCCCTCCACTTT.

The chain is built from TRBV20-1 and TRBJ1-4; D perhaps matches TRBD1 (6 bases). The CDR3 is 17 amino acids. CDR1 DFQATT and CDR2 SNEGSKA come from the germline V gene (reference sequence). V was pared by 2 bases and J by 7 bases, with 23 bases between. CDR3 residues: CSARIPRQVVDREKLFF. CDR3 DNA: TGCAGTGCTAGAATCCCGAGACAGGTGGTTGATCGTGAAAAACTGTTTTTT.

The gene calls are TRBV12-3 or TRBV12-4 and TRBJ1-2; tentative D call: TRBD1 (6 bases). This CDR3 is 16 amino acids long. Trimming stripped 3 bases from V and 0 bases from J, with 14 bases between. CDR3 amino acids: CASSFRRTAANYGYTF. In DNA form, the CDR3 reads TGTGCCAGCAGTTTTCGCCGGACAGCTGCTAACTATGGCTACACCTTC.

This clonotype has a count of ten or more. The chain employs TRBV2 and TRBJ2-7; TRBD1 might be the D (6 bases). CDR1 and CDR2 (germline): SNHLY, FYNNEI. V was cut by 5 bases and J by 2 bases, with 7 bases left in between. The CDR3 runs to 12 residues. CDR3 sequence reads: CASSRDTYEQYV. The CDR3, as DNA: TGTGCCAGCAGTCGGGACACCTACGAGCAGTACGTC.

This clonotype was counted many times. The chain links TRBV20-1 to TRBJ2-7; no clear D. This CDR3 is 12 amino acids long. Germline values: CDR1 DFQATT, CDR2 SNEGSKA (reference sequence). V was trimmed by 4 bases and J by 1 base, leaving 8 bases between them. CDR3 region: CSAKDLSYEQYF. Written as DNA, the CDR3 is TGCAGTGCTAAGGACCTATCCTACGAGCAGTACTTC.

The chain has TRBV9 and TRBJ2-1; D possibly matches TRBD1 or TRBD2 (6 bases each). The CDR3 length is 16 residues. Trimming left V 0 bases short and J 0 bases short, with 10 bases between. Germline V CDR1 and CDR2: SGDLS, YYNGEE. The CDR3 DNA reads as TGTGCCAGCAGCGTAGATTGGGGGGCCTCCTACAATGAGCAGTTCTTC. Protein: CASSVDWGASYNEQFF.

This clonotype was detected ten times or more. The rearrangement links TRBV10-3 to TRBJ1-1; TRBD1 is a possible D gene (6 bases). Trimming cost V 0 bases and J 8 bases, with 10 bases left between them. Germline V lookup: CDR1 ENHRY, CDR2 SYGVKD. This CDR3 contains 13 residues. The CDR3 spells CAISESGAGEAFF. The CDR3, as DNA: TGTGCCATCAGTGAGTCGGGGGCGGGGGAAGCTTTCTTT.

This clonotype was observed a handful of times. The rearrangement joins TRBV14 to TRBJ1-4, with 7 bases that match TRBD1. From germline, CDR1 is SGHDN and CDR2 FVKESK. The CDR3 loop spans 13 amino acids. The trim removed 4 bases at V and 6 bases at J, leaving 2 bases unmatched. The CDR3 loop is CASSRQGDEKLFF. The CDR3, as DNA: TGTGCCAGCAGCCGACAGGGTGATGAAAAACTGTTTTTT. The complete variable domain, with remaining parts taken from reference TRBV14 and TRBJ1-4, reads EAGVTQFPSHSVIEKGQTVTLRCDPISGHDNLYWYRRVMGKEIKFLLHFVKESKQDESGMPNNRFLAERTGGTYSTLKVQPAELEDSGVYFCASSRQGDEKLFFGSGTQLSVL.

This clonotype has ten or more counts. This chain connects TRBV29-1 to TRBJ1-3; D ambiguous. CDR1 SQVTM and CDR2 ANQGSEA come from the germline V gene. V gave up 0 bases and J gave up 0 bases, with 15 bases separating them. The CDR3 length is 17 residues. The chain's CDR3 is CSVEERRTDDSGNTIYF. The CDR3 DNA reads TGCAGCGTTGAAGAAAGACGGACGGACGACTCTGGAAACACCATATATTTT.

Many counts were recorded for this clonotype. The chain couples TRBV7-8 to TRBJ2-7, with 8 bases lining up with TRBD2. Trimming cost V 5 bases and J 2 bases; bases outside gene matches: 5. The CDR3 has 14 amino acids. Germline CDR1 and CDR2: SGHVS and FQNEAQ. The CDR3 here is CASSLSGTAYEQYF. CDR3 bases: TGTGCCAGCAGCCTTAGCGGGACGGCCTACGAGCAGTACTTC.

The chain combines TRBV12-3 or TRBV12-4 with TRBJ1-1, with TRBD1 as a possible D gene (6 bases). V shed 5 bases and J shed 5 bases, with 12 bases lying between them. CDR3 length: 13 amino acids. Here the CDR3 reads CASSPQGLTEAFF. The CDR3, as DNA: TGTGCCAGCAGTCCTCAGGGGTTGACTGAAGCTTTCTTT.

This clonotype was counted a few times. The chain has TRBV12-3 or TRBV12-4 and TRBJ1-6; TRBD1 is a possible D gene (5 bases). The CDR3 runs 13 residues. Between the trimmed V and J ends, which lost 8 bases and 3 bases, there was a span of 8 bases. CDR3 sequence (DNA): TGTGCCAGCGGGGACGGCTATAATTCACCCCTCCACTTT. Encoded protein: CASGDGYNSPLHF.

This clonotype has at least ten counts. This rearrangement joins TRBV6-5 to TRBJ2-7, with 7 bases matching TRBD1. The V gene's germline CDR1 is MNHEY and CDR2 SVGAGI. The V and J ends lost 2 bases and 5 bases, in that order; junction bases with no gene match: 3. The CDR3 consists of 13 residues. CDR3: CASSYKGAHEQYF. In DNA form, the CDR3 reads TGTGCCAGCAGTTACAAGGGGGCCCACGAGCAGTACTTC.

The table lists this clonotype with many counts. The chain joins TRBV7-3 to TRBJ2-1, with 7 bases that match TRBD2. Germline V gene lookup returns CDR1 SGHTA and CDR2 FQGTGA. The J segment lost 4 bases and the V segment lost 4 bases, leaving 7 bases of the junction unmatched. The CDR3 has 15 amino acids. CDR3 coding DNA: TGTGCCAGCAGCTACGAGCGGGGTCAGTACAATGAGCAGTTCTTC. Translated, it gives CASSYERGQYNEQFF.

The sample holds many counts of this clonotype. This chain connects TRBV12-3 or TRBV12-4 to TRBJ1-5, with D perhaps matching TRBD1 (5 bases). Deletions cut 8 bases from V and 6 bases from J, with 11 bases between. The CDR3 totals 12 residues. CDR3 sequence (DNA): TGTGCCAGCGTCGGTGGGGGTCAGCCCCAGCATTTT. It translates to CASVGGGQPQHF.